This is a list of T cell receptor beta chains from one sample in a study of graft-versus-host responses after intestinal transplantation. Their antigens remain unidentified. Generated by immunoSEQ multiplex PCR, the TCRdb table keeps only in-frame clones and is missing some. The sample contains 93,000 or so clones, more than 85% of which appear only once. The sample here was unstimulated CD8+ T cells sorted from spleen or lymph node cells, taken before intestinal transplant. The receptors were sampled from a human donor who received an intestinal transplant. Both conserved end residues are trimmed from each CDR3. Clone size is not always given. Where it is, it says once, few, many or a class for expanded clones.

size	length	V	CDR3
.	14	TRBV7-6	ASSLSTTGVHGELF
.	12	TRBV6-5	ASSYGSGFSPLH
.	13	TRBV19	ASSFPGQGRTEAF
.	11	TRBV15	ATSSGVAYGYT
.	9	TRBV7-8	ASSLLHEAF
.	11	TRBV4-1	ASSFYTANEQY
.	11	TRBV4-2	ASSQDISYEQY
.	13	TRBV11-2	ASSLGHTRASPLH
.	13	TRBV7-8	ASSYGDRAYNEQF
.	10	TRBV30	AWSGGTGELF
once	11	TRBV7-8	ASSLGGDPEQY
.	14	TRBV5-1	ASSLVGQGRVEKLF
.	12	TRBV9	ASSLGGDTDTQY
.	12	TRBV6-6	ASSYAQGGQPQH
.	15	TRBV7-6	ASSSTPGGSSYNEQF
.	11	TRBV15	ATSRGGGRRAF
.	12	TRBV30	AGAPTHNLGPLH
.	8	TRBV20-1	SARDQKAF
.	15	TRBV5-6	ASSLVWGALNGTEAF
once	13	TRBV14	ASSQVGGGLYGYT
.	14	TRBV27	ASSLGTPGLAYEQY
.	14	TRBV4-1	ASSTFGQERYNEQF
.	12	TRBV9	ASSEGTANEKLF
.	14	TRBV2	ASSRYSGGEKETQY
.	13	TRBV10-3	AISESGQRTYEQY
.	14	TRBV7-2	ASSRGLAGVGDEQF
.	12	TRBV7-6	ASSLVQARGEQY
.	10	TRBV9	ASMGLAYGYT
.	12	TRBV5-1	ASSTGENNQPQH
.	12	TRBV10-2	ASRFGAYTDTQY